One sample yielded the 25 T cell receptor beta chains listed below, sequenced in a study of shared clonotypes between healthy human individuals. Profiling relied on immunoSEQ multiplex PCR, and the TCRdb table lists in-frame clones only, not all of them. The sample holds hundreds of thousands of clones; around 96% are singletons and the top ten take around 0.32%. Specimen: memory CD8+ T cells sorted from blood. Described subset: CD45RO+ cells pooled with CCR7-negative TemRA cells. The source of these receptors is a man aged 25-45 years in good health.

The gene calls are TRBV5-6 and TRBJ2-1; D remains ambiguous. The V and J ends lost 1 base and 9 bases respectively, with 5 bases between them. This CDR3 region has 11 residues. Germline CDR1 SGHDT, CDR2 YYEEEE. The chain's CDR3 is CASSLNIEQFF. DNA of the CDR3: TGTGCCAGCAGCTTGAATATTGAGCAGTTCTTC.

The V gene is TRBV7-9, the J gene TRBJ2-2; no clear D gene. V was cut by 5 bases and J by 4 bases, with 11 bases left in between. This CDR3 spans 14 amino acids. From germline, CDR1 is SEHNR and CDR2 FQNEAQ (reference sequence). CDR3 protein: CASSRPSGTGELFF. CDR3 nucleotide sequence: TGTGCCAGCAGCCGACCTAGTGGCACCGGGGAGCTGTTTTTT.

V and J are TRBV4-1 and TRBJ2-1; TRBD2 agrees at 7 bases. The V and J ends lost 1 base and 6 bases, in that order; junction bases with no gene match: 0. Per the germline V gene, CDR1 is MGHRA and CDR2 is YSYEKL. There are 13 residues in the CDR3. CDR3 residues: CASSQGTSNEQFF. CDR3 in DNA: TGCGCCAGCAGCCAAGGGACTAGCAATGAGCAGTTCTTC.

The chain recombines TRBV4-1 with TRBJ2-7; 9 bases fit TRBD1. There are 15 residues in the CDR3. Germline values: CDR1 MGHRA, CDR2 YSYEKL. The junction had 7 bases not matched to a gene; V was cut back by 4 bases and J by 3 bases. In DNA, the CDR3 is TGCGCCAGCAGCCTAGAGACAGGGGGGCTCTACGAGCAGTACTTC. It translates to CASSLETGGLYEQYF.

The chain couples TRBV27 to TRBJ1-2; D is undetermined. The ends were cut back, 0 bases at V and 1 base at J, with 9 bases in the middle. The CDR3 sequence is 15 residues long. Germline V gene sequence: CDR1 MNHEY, CDR2 SMNVEV (reference sequence). The CDR3 DNA is TGTGCCAGCAGTTTATCCGGTCCCGGTAACTATGGCTACACCTTC. This translates into CASSLSGPGNYGYTF.

This chain links TRBV28 with TRBJ2-3; 11 bases match TRBD2. The germline gives CDR1 MDHEN, CDR2 SYDVKM. J was trimmed by 2 bases and V by 2 bases; bases with no gene match: 3. The CDR3 runs to 16 residues. The CDR3 sequence is CASSLGLAGDTDTQYF. In nucleotides, the CDR3 is TGTGCCAGCAGTTTAGGACTAGCGGGTGACACAGATACGCAGTATTTT. Filled out from reference TRBV28 and TRBJ2-3, the complete variable domain reads DVKVTQSSRYLVKRTGEKVFLECVQDMDHENMFWYRQDPGLGLRLIYFSYDVKMKEKGDIPEGYSVSREKKERFSLILESASTNQTSMYLCASSLGLAGDTDTQYFGPGTRLTVL.

The V and J genes are TRBV5-1 and TRBJ2-1; D perhaps matches TRBD1 (5 bases). The CDR3 has 13 amino acids. The germline CDR1 and CDR2 sequences are SGHRS and YFSETQ. Trimming took off 4 bases at V and 6 bases at J, with 11 bases between the two ends. CDR3 sequence (DNA): TGCGCCAGCAGCGGGCTTCAGGGCAATGAGCAGTTCTTC. This translates into CASSGLQGNEQFF.

The rearrangement uses TRBV30 and TRBJ2-5, with 11 positions matching TRBD1. The CDR3 loop spans 12 amino acids. V was clipped by 8 bases and J by 4 bases; unmatched bases: 3. CDR1 is GTSNPN and CDR2 is SVGIG in the germline V gene (reference sequence). Here the CDR3 DNA reads TGTGCCCGAGGACAGGGGGCAGAGACCCAGTACTTC. Its protein is CARGQGAETQYF.

The rearrangement uses TRBV28 and TRBJ2-1, with 9 positions matching TRBD2. V lost 3 bases and J lost 7; bases outside the gene matches: 7. Germline V gene sequence: CDR1 MDHEN, CDR2 SYDVKM. This CDR3 is built from 15 residues. Here the CDR3 DNA reads TGTGCCAGCAGTTTCGCGGGAGGGCCGGGAAATGAGCAGTTCTTC. It codes for CASSFAGGPGNEQFF.

The CDR3 loop is CASSPRTDLGEKLFF. The CDR3 DNA sequence: TGTGCCAGCAGCCCGAGGACCGACTTGGGGGAAAAACTGTTTTTT. The chain is built from TRBV7-8 and TRBJ1-4, with unresolved D. The CDR3 is 15 residues long. Between the trimmed V and J ends, which lost 5 bases and 8 bases, there was a span of 18 bases. The germline CDR1 and CDR2 sequences are SGHVS and FQNEAQ.

This sequence joins TRBV5-6 and TRBJ2-3, with 7 bases matching TRBD2. The CDR3 loop spans 13 amino acids. Germline V gives CDR1 SGHDT, CDR2 YYEEEE. Trimming took 4 bases from V and 6 from J; bases not matched to a gene: 5. CDR3 protein: CASSGTSADTQYF. The CDR3 coding sequence is TGTGCCAGCAGCGGAACTAGCGCCGATACGCAGTATTTT.

The rearrangement uses TRBV10-2 and TRBJ2-7; the D gene could be TRBD1 or TRBD2 (5 bases each). The V end lost 3 bases, the J end lost 3 bases, and 27 bases lay between the germline ends. CDR3 size: 19 residues. CDR1 and CDR2 from the germline V gene are WSHSY and SAAADI. CDR3 sequence (DNA): TGCGCCAGCAGTGACCCTTCCGGGACCGCCACCCCTACTCACTACGAGCAGTACTTC. This translates into CASSDPSGTATPTHYEQYF.

This clone was picked up a small number of times. This rearrangement joins TRBV25-1 to TRBJ2-7, with a possible D match to TRBD1 (7 bases). The germline V gene has CDR1 MGHDK and CDR2 SYGVNS. This CDR3 spans 14 amino acids. The V gene lost 6 bases and the J gene lost 4 bases, with 16 bases spanning the gap. CDR3 loop: CASRKGGGGYEQYF. The CDR3 nucleotides read TGTGCCAGCAGAAAAGGAGGGGGCGGGTACGAGCAGTACTTC.

V is TRBV2 and J is TRBJ2-7, with D hard to call. V gave up 2 bases and J gave up 5 bases, with 4 bases separating them. Germline values: CDR1 SNHLY, CDR2 FYNNEI. This CDR3 comprises 11 residues. CDR3 loop: CASSETHEQYF. The CDR3 DNA is TGTGCCAGCAGTGAAACCCACGAGCAGTACTTC.

The chain combines TRBV30 with TRBJ1-6, with D maybe TRBD1 (5 bases). This CDR3 spans 16 amino acids. Germline CDR1 and CDR2: GTSNPN and SVGIG (reference sequence). Trimming took off 3 bases at V and 4 bases at J, with 16 bases between the two ends. In DNA, the CDR3 is TGTGCCTGGAGCCCCCCCCGGGGCGGGTATAATTCACCCCTCCACTTT. It is translated as CAWSPPRGGYNSPLHF.

The chain recombines TRBV2 with TRBJ2-2, with a possible D match to TRBD2 (5 bases). Germline loops: CDR1 SNHLY, CDR2 FYNNEI. The V end lost 8 bases, the J end lost 7 bases, and 11 bases lay between the germline ends. The CDR3 sequence is 12 residues long. The CDR3 sequence is CASAWEFGELFF. Here the CDR3 DNA reads TGTGCCAGCGCTTGGGAGTTCGGGGAGCTGTTTTTT.

This chain joins TRBV5-1 and TRBJ2-1; the D gene is possibly TRBD2 (6 bases). Trimming removed 4 bases from V and 10 bases from J, with 18 bases in between. There are 14 residues in the CDR3. Germline loops: CDR1 SGHRS, CDR2 YFSETQ. For the CDR3, the DNA is TGCGCCAGCAGCCGACGCCGCGGCCGGGGGGAGCAGTTCTTC. This gives the protein CASSRRRGRGEQFF.

The chain links TRBV7-2 to TRBJ2-7; D call uncertain. CDR3 length: 14 amino acids. V lost 5 bases to trimming and J lost 2 bases, with 13 bases between them. CDR1 is SGHTA and CDR2 is FQGNSA in the germline V gene. The CDR3 region has the DNA TGTGCCAGCAGCCGCTTAATTCCGCCCTACGAGCAGTACTTC. Protein product: CASSRLIPPYEQYF.

This clone was detected only once. CDR3 residues: CASSLVWVGTEAFF. CDR3 coding DNA: TGCGCCAGCAGCTTGGTTTGGGTGGGCACTGAAGCTTTCTTT. The V gene is TRBV5-1, the J gene TRBJ1-1, with D uncertain. The CDR3 is made up of 14 amino acids. Germline assignment: CDR1 SGHRS and CDR2 YFSETQ. Between the trimmed V and J ends, which lost 0 bases and 4 bases, there was a span of 10 bases.

This chain links TRBV5-6 with TRBJ2-6; the match to TRBD2 covers 10 bases. Germline CDR1 is SGHDT and CDR2 is YYEEEE. The J segment lost 4 bases and the V segment lost 4 bases, leaving 8 bases of the junction unmatched. The CDR3 contains 17 residues. In DNA, the CDR3 is TGTGCCAGCAGCGCAAGCGGGAGGGCCACCGGGGCCAACGTCCTGACTTTC. Protein sequence: CASSASGRATGANVLTF.

The chain couples TRBV9 to TRBJ2-5; TRBD2 is a possible D gene (6 bases). Deletions cut 0 bases from V and 2 bases from J, with 8 bases between. The CDR3 has 14 residues. The germline gives CDR1 SGDLS, CDR2 YYNGEE. CDR3 in DNA: TGTGCCAGCAGCGTAGCAGGGAGGCAAGAGACCCAGTACTTC. This encodes CASSVAGRQETQYF.

This chain links TRBV2 with TRBJ2-3; no clear D gene. The V end was cut by 2 bases, the J end by 4 bases, with 4 bases between. The CDR3 covers 12 residues. The germline V gene encodes CDR1 SNHLY and CDR2 FYNNEI. The CDR3 loop is CASSEMADTQYF. The DNA for the CDR3 is TGTGCCAGCAGTGAAATGGCAGATACGCAGTATTTT.

V is TRBV5-1 and J is TRBJ1-2; TRBD1 agrees at 7 bases. Looked up from germline, CDR1 is SGHRS and CDR2 is YFSETQ. Trimming removed 5 bases from V and 6 bases from J; junction bases left unmatched: 13. CDR3 length: 15 residues. CDR3 DNA sequence: TGCGCCAGCAGAATGCGACACGCAGGGGGTAATGGCTACACCTTC. Protein: CASRMRHAGGNGYTF.

J is TRBJ1-4 and V is TRBV21-1; TRBD1 reflects the table's D call only, with no check against the DNA. TRBV21-1 is labeled a pseudogene. The CDR3 extends over 14 amino acids. The CDR3 coding sequence is TGTGCCAGCAGCAAAGTAAGCAGGTTTGAAAAACTGTTTTTT. This gives the protein CASSKVSRFEKLFF.

The rearrangement joins TRBV4-2 to TRBJ2-1; D might be TRBD1 or TRBD2, each matching 7 bases. V was clipped by 4 bases and J by 0 bases, with 19 bases between them. The V gene's germline CDR1 is LGHNA and CDR2 YNFKEQ. This CDR3 region has 18 residues. The CDR3 protein is CASSPQGTGGSSYNEQFF. CDR3 nucleotide sequence: TGTGCCAGCAGCCCACAGGGGACGGGCGGGAGCTCCTACAATGAGCAGTTCTTC.